A selection of T cell receptor beta chains follows, all from one sample in a study of CXCR3-negative and CXCR3-positive naive CD8 T cells. Using the 5' RACE reads, TCRdb records one entry per CDR3 protein without DNA. The table lists about 130,000 distinct CDR3 sequences. Sequenced sample: naive CXCR3- CD8+ T cells from blood. Receptor source: a human donor in good health. Some clones in this sample may be carry-over from other donors' samples. CDR3s include the opening cysteine and the closing phenylalanine or tryptophan. Each record gives: CDR3 protein, V gene, J gene.

cdr3_aa: CASSPLNADTQYF
v_call: TRBV4-1
j_call: TRBJ2-3

cdr3_aa: CASSVENRAGELFF
v_call: TRBV9
j_call: TRBJ2-2

cdr3_aa: CASSLRSGTVYNEQFF
v_call: TRBV5-5
j_call: TRBJ2-1

cdr3_aa: CASSVLAGGHNEQFF
v_call: TRBV6-2/TRBV6-3
j_call: TRBJ2-1

cdr3_aa: CASSLGGENEQYF
v_call: TRBV7-9
j_call: TRBJ2-7

cdr3_aa: CSVEGGDRIEMTDTQYF
v_call: TRBV29-1
j_call: TRBJ2-3

cdr3_aa: CASSFRGNTGELFF
v_call: TRBV27
j_call: TRBJ2-2

cdr3_aa: CASSPVGSPSDTQYF
v_call: TRBV4-1
j_call: TRBJ2-3

cdr3_aa: CASSVPADDTDTQYF
v_call: TRBV2
j_call: TRBJ2-3

cdr3_aa: CASSLAGGDGELFF
v_call: TRBV12-3/TRBV12-4
j_call: TRBJ2-2

cdr3_aa: CATSRDRAGPGGEQFF
v_call: TRBV15
j_call: TRBJ2-1

cdr3_aa: CATSRASGGAGDTQYF
v_call: TRBV15
j_call: TRBJ2-3

cdr3_aa: CASSWISRGGNSPLHF
v_call: TRBV5-5
j_call: TRBJ1-6